This TCR beta chain was recorded in a study of T cell changes during pregnancy in multiple sclerosis. The J segment lost 4 bases and the V segment lost 5 bases, leaving 2 bases of the junction unmatched. The CDR3 has 13 residues. Germline V CDR1 and CDR2: GTSNPN, SVGIG (reference sequence). Produced via immunoSEQ multiplex PCR; TCRdb's table is partial and in-frame only. The repertoire holds about 38,000 clones, with 91% as singletons. This material consisted of CD8+ T cells from peripheral blood mononuclear cells, taken after pregnancy. This receptor was identified in a female donor with multiple sclerosis, enrolled in a pregnancy study. The genes are TRBV30 and TRBJ1-2; 12 bases match TRBD1. The CDR3 region is CAWGTGGFYGYTF. The CDR3 region has the DNA TGTGCCTGGGGGACAGGGGGCTTCTATGGCTACACCTTC.